This T cell receptor (beta chain) was captured in a study of T cell responses to AZD1222 COVID-19 vaccine. Looking at the study overall: Second-dose schedules of about 4 or about 12 weeks were combined.

On this clone: The antigen is not known.

General study results and limits: Among spike-specific TCRs, nearly half reportedly target unmutated variant regions.

Germline values: CDR1 GTSNPN, CDR2 SVGIG (reference sequence). V lost 0 bases and J 4 bases, leaving 11 bases between the germline ends. CDR3 length: 14 amino acids. Using immunoSEQ multiplex PCR, the repertoire was profiled, and TCRdb retains in-frame clones only, with some absent. The table includes approximately 120,000 clones, about 88% detected once. The material sequenced was peripheral blood, taken on day 0 of AZD1222 vaccination. The TCR originated in an adult in good health. The chain employs TRBV30 and TRBJ2-3; the D is unclear. The CDR3: CAWSVGSKADTQYF. The CDR3 DNA reads TGTGCCTGGAGTGTGGGTAGTAAGGCAGATACGCAGTATTTT.